This T cell receptor beta chain was recovered during a study of T cell changes during pregnancy in multiple sclerosis. Trimming cost V 0 bases and J 4 bases; bases outside gene matches: 5. Germline V gene sequence: CDR1 SGHDT, CDR2 YYEEEE. This CDR3 region has 15 residues. The table came from immunoSEQ multiplex PCR; TCRdb's copy has only in-frame clones and leaves some out. This table holds 30,000 to 35,000 clones, 87% found once. The specimen comprised CD8+ T cells from peripheral blood mononuclear cells, sampled in the first trimester of pregnancy. The rearrangement links TRBV5-6 to TRBJ1-2; TRBD1 agrees at 8 bases. This TCR came from a female donor with multiple sclerosis, enrolled in a pregnancy study. The CDR3 DNA reads as TGTGCCAGCAGCTTGGTAACAGGGGGTGGCTATGGCTACACCTTC. The encoded protein is CASSLVTGGGYGYTF.